A selection of T cell receptor beta chains follows, all from one sample in a study of regulatory T cells in long-lasting Graves disease. TCRdb passed the multiplex PCR reads through MiXCR, listing each CDR3 protein once. Of approximately 290,000 distinct CDR3 sequences in the sample, roughly 21% are singletons; the top ten hold roughly 50%. The sample consisted of peripheral blood mononuclear cells (PBMCs), taken when the disease was refractory, from a patient treated with antithyroid drugs. The receptors were gathered from a female donor with Graves disease. Both conserved end residues are part of each CDR3. A D gene is named only where the DNA matches it firmly. The listing skips clone size in some rows; elsewhere it reads once, few, many or a size class.

>TRBD1|TRBV28|many|TRBJ1-2
TGTGCCAGCACGTCAGGGGGTTATGGCTACACCTTC
CASTSGGYGYTF
>.|TRBV5-1|many|TRBJ1-1
TGCGCCAGCAGCTCGACAGTAATCGGCACTGAAGCTTTCTTT
CASSSTVIGTEAFF
>TRBD1|TRBV11-2|few|TRBJ1-6
TGTGCCAGCAGCAGATCCCGACAGGGAAATTCACCCCTCCACTTT
CASSRSRQGNSPLHF
>TRBD1|TRBV30|.|TRBJ1-4
TGTGCCTGGAGTGTCCCGGGACAGAGGGAGAGGGATAAACTGTTTTTT
CAWSVPGQRERDKLFF
>.|TRBV6-9|.|TRBJ1-6
TGTGCCAGCAGTTACGACAGCCGTAATTCACCCCTCCACTTT
CASSYDSRNSPLHF
>.|TRBV28|few|TRBJ1-6
TGTGCCAGCAGTTGGAGGGGGTTATATAATTCACCCCTCCACTTT
CASSWRGLYNSPLHF
>.|TRBV15|many|TRBJ2-6
TGTGCCACCAGCGGAGGGGGCTCTGGGGCCAACGTCCTGACTTTC
CATSGGGSGANVLTF
>TRBD1|TRBV2|many|TRBJ1-4
TGTGCCAGCAGTGAACCGGACAGGAACGATCCAGCAACTAATGAAAAACTGTTTTTT
CASSEPDRNDPATNEKLFF
>.|TRBV11-2|many|TRBJ1-3
TGTGCCAGCAGGCCCCCCCTACGGGACACCATATATTTT
CASRPPLRDTIYF
>TRBD2|TRBV27|few|TRBJ2-7
TGTGCCAGCAGTGGCGGGAGTGGGGAGCAGTACTTC
CASSGGSGEQYF
>TRBD1|TRBV19|.|TRBJ1-6
TGTGCCAGTGAAGACCTCGGGACAGGAGGATCACCCCTCCACTTT
CASEDLGTGGSPLHF
>.|TRBV9|many|TRBJ2-5
TGTGCCAGCAGCGTAGGACAGGTTGGAGAGACCCAGTACTTC
CASSVGQVGETQYF
>TRBD2|TRBV6-1|many|TRBJ2-5
TGTGCCAGCACCACGAGCGGGGGAGAGACCCAGTACTTC
CASTTSGGETQYF
>.|TRBV27|many|TRBJ2-6
TGTGCCAGCACCCTACGGAAACTTCAGAGCTCTGGGGCCAACGTCCTGACTTTC
CASTLRKLQSSGANVLTF
>TRBD1|TRBV28|many|TRBJ2-7
TGTGCCAGTACTCCGGGACAGGCCCTGGGCGAGCAGTACTTC
CASTPGQALGEQYF
>.|TRBV9|.|TRBJ1-3
TGTGCCAGCAGCCCCCGGGGGGACTCCTCTGGAAACACCATATATTTT
CASSPRGDSSGNTIYF
>.|TRBV29-1|many|TRBJ2-7
TGCAGCGTTAGGACAGCCACCTACGAGCAGTACTTC
CSVRTATYEQYF
>TRBD2|TRBV12-3/TRBV12-4|.|TRBJ2-1
TGTGCCAGCAGCACCACTAGCGGGAGTAACTCCTACAATGAGCAGTTCTTC
CASSTTSGSNSYNEQFF